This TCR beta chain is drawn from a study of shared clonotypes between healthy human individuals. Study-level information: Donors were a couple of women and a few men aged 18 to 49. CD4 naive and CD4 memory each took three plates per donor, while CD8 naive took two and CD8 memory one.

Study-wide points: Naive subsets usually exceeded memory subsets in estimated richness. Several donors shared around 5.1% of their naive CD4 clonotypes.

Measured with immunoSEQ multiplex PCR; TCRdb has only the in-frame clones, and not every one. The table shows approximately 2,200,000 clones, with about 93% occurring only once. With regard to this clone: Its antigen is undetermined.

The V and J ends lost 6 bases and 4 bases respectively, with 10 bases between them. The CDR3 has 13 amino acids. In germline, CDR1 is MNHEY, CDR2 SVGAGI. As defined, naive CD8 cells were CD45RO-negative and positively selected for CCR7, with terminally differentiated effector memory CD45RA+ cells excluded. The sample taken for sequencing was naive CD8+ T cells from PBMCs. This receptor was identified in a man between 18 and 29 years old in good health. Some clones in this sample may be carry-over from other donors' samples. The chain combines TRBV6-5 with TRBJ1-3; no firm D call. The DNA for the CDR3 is TGTGCCAGCAGCTCAGGTTCGGGAAACACCATATATTTT. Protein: CASSSGSGNTIYF.